One sample yielded the 29 T cell receptor beta chains listed below, sequenced in a study of identical twins. MiXCR was run by TCRdb on the 5' RACE reads, yielding one entry per CDR3 protein. The table shows 1.5 million to 2 million distinct CDR3 sequences, with 32% occurring only once. Sample: cord blood. The receptors were gathered from a newborn girl in good health.

This clonotype was seen only a few times. V gene TRBV4-2 combines with J gene TRBJ1-1; 8 bases align to TRBD1. V lost 0 bases to trimming and J lost 8 bases; unmatched junction nucleotides: 5. Per germline, CDR1 LGHNA and CDR2 YNFKEQ. There are 14 residues in the CDR3. The CDR3 bases are TGTGCCAGCAGCCAAGATCCCGGGACAGGAGAAGCTTTCTTT. It encodes CASSQDPGTGEAFF.

This clonotype was seen repeatedly, ten times or more. The gene calls are TRBV5-1 and TRBJ2-3, with TRBD2 as a possible D gene (7 bases). The V end was cut by 6 bases, the J end by 2 bases, with 16 bases between. Germline-derived CDR1 and CDR2 are SGHRS and YFSETQ. This CDR3 spans 15 amino acids. The DNA for the CDR3 is TGCGCCAGCAATGAGGGGGGGGTTTTCACAGATACGCAGTATTTT. This sequence encodes CASNEGGVFTDTQYF.

There are a few counts of this clonotype. This chain links TRBV27 with TRBJ2-5, with 11 positions matching TRBD2. Germline values: CDR1 MNHEY, CDR2 SMNVEV (reference sequence). V lost 5 bases and J lost 1; bases outside the gene matches: 6. This CDR3 is built from 16 residues. The CDR3 sequence is CASSRLAGGLQETQYF. For the CDR3, the DNA is TGTGCCAGCAGTCGTCTAGCGGGAGGACTCCAAGAGACCCAGTACTTC.

This clonotype was seen at least ten times. The chain recombines TRBV20-1 with TRBJ2-7, with D unresolved. V lost 0 bases to trimming and J lost 0 bases, with 6 bases between them. Germline assignment: CDR1 DFQATT and CDR2 SNEGSKA (reference sequence). The CDR3 covers 13 residues. DNA for the CDR3: TGCAGTGCTAGAGACGCTGTCTCCTACGAGCAGTACTTC. Translation gives CSARDAVSYEQYF.

The chain combines TRBV6-1 with TRBJ1-2; no reliable D call. The V gene lost 4 bases and the J gene lost 8 bases, with 5 bases spanning the gap. This CDR3 has 10 residues. The germline CDR1 and CDR2 sequences are MNHNS and SASEGT. The CDR3 reads CASSAPGYTF. The CDR3 coding sequence is TGTGCCAGCAGTGCGCCAGGCTACACCTTC.

The CDR3 is CASSYSGTPYNSPLHF. The CDR3 DNA sequence: TGTGCCAGCAGTTACAGTGGGACACCTTATAATTCACCCCTCCACTTT. J is TRBJ1-6 and V is TRBV6-5, with a possible D match to TRBD1 (6 bases). Trimming removed 2 bases from V and 4 bases from J, with 12 bases in between. The CDR3 spans 16 residues. Looked up from germline, CDR1 is MNHEY and CDR2 is SVGAGI.

This clonotype was counted between two and nine times. The genes are TRBV5-1 and TRBJ2-7; 9 bases fit TRBD2. V lost 2 bases, J lost 1 base, and 16 bases stayed unmatched. This CDR3 comprises 19 residues. CDR1 and CDR2 (germline): SGHRS, YFSETQ. The CDR3 DNA reads as TGCGCCAGCAGCTTTGGTCCCAGCGGGGGGCCTCGGGGTTCCTACGAGCAGTACTTC. Its translation: CASSFGPSGGPRGSYEQYF.

The chain is built from TRBV3-1 and TRBJ1-1; D uncertain. V lost 3 bases, J lost 0 bases, and 8 bases lay in between. Germline-derived CDR1 and CDR2 are LGHDT and YNNKEL (reference sequence). This CDR3 is 14 amino acids long. CDR3: CASSQLAVNTEAFF. The CDR3 DNA is TGTGCCAGCAGCCAGCTTGCGGTGAACACTGAAGCTTTCTTT.

The rearrangement links TRBV6-6 to TRBJ1-5; 7 nucleotides line up with TRBD1. The CDR3 contains 16 residues. The V and J ends lost 2 bases and 4 bases, in that order; junction bases with no gene match: 8. Germline CDR1 is MNHNY and CDR2 is SVGAGI (reference sequence). CDR3 protein: CASSYPGTEKNQPQHF. The CDR3 DNA follows: TGTGCCAGCAGTTACCCCGGGACAGAGAAAAATCAGCCCCAGCATTTT.

The chain employs TRBV2 and TRBJ1-4; 7 nucleotides align to TRBD1. V lost 8 bases and J lost 3; bases outside the gene matches: 6. Per germline, CDR1 SNHLY and CDR2 FYNNEI. This CDR3 comprises 14 residues. The CDR3 is CASGRDSSNEKLFF. The CDR3 DNA reads as TGTGCCAGCGGCCGGGACAGTTCTAATGAAAAACTGTTTTTT. The full variable domain, its missing parts supplied by reference TRBV2 and TRBJ1-4, is EPEVTQTPSHQVTQMGQEVILRCVPISNHLYFYWYRQILGQKVEFLVSFYNNEISEKSEIFDDQFSVERPDGSNFTLKIRSTKLEDSAMYFCASGRDSSNEKLFFGSGTQLSVL.

CDR3 amino acids: CASSQDRRGASNTEAFF. The DNA of the CDR3 is TGTGCCAGCAGCCAAGATAGGCGGGGGGCATCGAACACTGAAGCTTTCTTT. The chain links TRBV3-1 to TRBJ1-1; TRBD1 is a possible D gene (6 bases). Trimming took off 0 bases at V and 1 base at J, with 15 bases between the two ends. Germline V CDR1 and CDR2: LGHDT, YNNKEL (reference sequence). The CDR3 totals 17 residues.

The chain employs TRBV9 and TRBJ2-7, with 10 bases that match TRBD2. Losses at the gene ends were 7 bases for V and 7 bases for J; bases not matched to a gene: 14. Germline V gene data show CDR1 as SGDLS and CDR2 as YYNGEE. The CDR3 has 15 residues. DNA for the CDR3: TGTGCCAGCGCCACAGAGCGGGGGGGTTACAATGAGCAGTACTTC. Translated, it gives CASATERGGYNEQYF.

Worth noting for this clonotype: One end of the junction fails to match germline, which may point to a read error. This chain joins TRBV6-5 and TRBJ1-2; TRBD1 matches at 10 bases. Germline CDR1 MNHEY, CDR2 SVGAGI. The length of the CDR3 is 14 residues. This chain's CDR3 is CAGSFGQGDYGYTF. The CDR3 DNA reads TGTGCCGGCAGTTTCGGACAGGGGGACTATGGCTACACCTTC.

This clonotype has only a few counts. The CDR3 coding sequence is TGTGCCAGCAGAAACAGGGGCTATAACACTGAAGCTTTCTTT. This encodes CASRNRGYNTEAFF. This chain links TRBV12-3 or TRBV12-4 with TRBJ1-1, with 7 bases fitting TRBD1. The ends lost 6 bases at V and 2 bases at J; junction bases unmatched: 6. The CDR3 has 14 amino acids.

The J gene is TRBJ2-7, the V gene TRBV21-1; the table assigns TRBD1, which was not confirmed against the DNA. TRBV21-1 is termed a pseudogene. The CDR3 is 14 amino acids. The CDR3 reads CASTRNLMTGKQYF. CDR3 sequence (DNA): TGTGCCAGCACCCGTAATCTAATGACAGGGAAGCAGTACTTC.

The V and J genes are TRBV12-3 or TRBV12-4 and TRBJ1-5; a possible D gene is TRBD1 (6 bases). Trimming stripped 3 bases from V and 0 bases from J, with 12 bases between. The CDR3 is 16 residues long. DNA of the CDR3: TGTGCCAGCAGTTTCCGGGGGGCCGGTAGCAATCAGCCCCAGCATTTT. It codes for CASSFRGAGSNQPQHF.

This clonotype was seen a few times. This chain uses TRBV20-1 with TRBJ2-7; D may be TRBD1 or TRBD2 (6 bases each). V lost 8 bases and J 0 bases, leaving 14 bases between the germline ends. The CDR3 loop spans 13 amino acids. Germline V CDR1 and CDR2: DFQATT, SNEGSKA (reference sequence). The CDR3 region is CSLEGGSSYEQYF. The CDR3 DNA reads TGCAGTCTTGAAGGGGGGTCCTCCTACGAGCAGTACTTC.

The gene calls are TRBV20-1 and TRBJ2-3; the D gene is possibly TRBD1 (5 bases). Germline assignment: CDR1 DFQATT and CDR2 SNEGSKA (reference sequence). The CDR3 contains 15 residues. CDR3 DNA sequence: TGCAGCTTACCGGAATGGGGCTCTCAGGCAGATACGCAGTATTTT. Protein: CSLPEWGSQADTQYF.

The chain uses TRBV7-8 and TRBJ1-1; TRBD1 aligns across 9 bases. There are 14 residues in the CDR3. Germline CDR1 is SGHVS and CDR2 is FQNEAQ. The V segment lost 6 bases and the J segment 4 bases; nucleotides outside the gene matches: 6. The CDR3 DNA follows: TGTGCCAGCAGTCCGAGACAGGGGGTCACTGAAGCTTTCTTT. Its protein is CASSPRQGVTEAFF.

The chain is built from TRBV18 and TRBJ1-3, with 7 positions matching TRBD1. The CDR3 has 16 amino acids. CDR1 is KGHSH, CDR2 LQKENI, per germline. J was trimmed by 7 bases and V by 2 bases; bases with no gene match: 11. The DNA of the CDR3 is TGTGCCAGCTCACCATCTGGGGACAGCCACCCCAACACCATATATTTT. Translation gives CASSPSGDSHPNTIYF.

In its sample, this clonotype was seen a few times. V usage is TRBV11-2 and J usage is TRBJ2-7; D is perhaps TRBD2 (6 bases). CDR1 and CDR2 (germline): SGHAT, FQNNGV. This CDR3 is 13 amino acids long. With 5 bases removed from V and 5 bases from J, the gap between germline ends came to 13 bases. The CDR3 loop reads CASSPTLAHEQYF. The DNA for the CDR3 is TGTGCCAGCAGCCCTACCCTAGCGCACGAGCAGTACTTC.

This sequence joins TRBV20-1 and TRBJ2-7, with D possibly being TRBD1 (6 bases). Germline V gene sequence: CDR1 DFQATT, CDR2 SNEGSKA (reference sequence). This CDR3 contains 13 residues. V lost 0 bases, J lost 3 bases, and 9 bases lay in between. This CDR3 reads CSARELGHYEQYF. In DNA form, the CDR3 reads TGCAGTGCTAGAGAATTGGGACACTACGAGCAGTACTTC.

V usage is TRBV20-1 and J usage is TRBJ1-5; D is unresolved. The CDR3 spans 15 residues. From germline, CDR1 is DFQATT and CDR2 SNEGSKA (reference sequence). Trimming took 3 bases from V and 3 from J, leaving 15 bases between them. The CDR3 DNA follows: TGCAGTGCTAGGGTGCACTCCGGCCCCAATCAGCCCCAGCATTTT. Amino acid sequence: CSARVHSGPNQPQHF.

This clonotype has only a few counts. The junction and the germline gene differ at one end; a read error may be behind it. J is TRBJ1-1 and V is TRBV2, with D hard to call. Germline-derived CDR1 and CDR2 are SNHLY and FYNNEI. CDR3 length: 13 residues. The CDR3 loop reads CASTKAGNTEAFF. CDR3 sequence (DNA): TGTGCCAGCACCAAGGCGGGGAACACTGAGGCTTTCTTT.

The chain links TRBV5-6 to TRBJ2-2; 10 nucleotides line up with TRBD2. This CDR3 spans 16 amino acids. Germline CDR1 reads SGHDT; CDR2 reads YYEEEE. With V trimmed by 0 bases and J by 4 bases, 3 bases remained unmatched. The CDR3 loop reads CASSLGPSGSTGELFF. The CDR3 region has the DNA TGTGCCAGCAGCTTGGGGCCTAGCGGGAGCACCGGGGAGCTGTTTTTT. Based on the CDR3 plus reference TRBV5-6 and TRBJ2-2, the full variable domain is DAGVTQSPTHLIKTRGQQVTLRCSPKSGHDTVSWYQQALGQGPQFIFQYYEEEERQRGNFPDRFSGHQFPNYSSELNVNALLLGDSALYLCASSLGPSGSTGELFFGEGSRLTVL.

This clonotype was counted between two and nine times. The CDR3, as DNA: TGTGCCAGCAGCCAAGTGTCCCTTTTGGGCAATGAGCAGTACTTC. This sequence encodes CASSQVSLLGNEQYF. The chain couples TRBV3-1 to TRBJ2-5, with D unresolved. V shed 1 base and J shed 11 bases, with 20 bases lying between them. Germline assignment: CDR1 LGHDT and CDR2 YNNKEL (reference sequence). This CDR3 comprises 15 residues.

The V gene is TRBV27, the J gene TRBJ1-2; D is unclear. CDR3 size: 14 residues. Germline loops: CDR1 MNHEY, CDR2 SMNVEV (reference sequence). Trimming took off 3 bases at V and 3 bases at J, with 11 bases between the two ends. Written as DNA, the CDR3 is TGTGCCAGCAGTTTCCGACGTAACCACTATGGCTACACCTTC. Translating it yields CASSFRRNHYGYTF.

The V and J genes are TRBV15 and TRBJ2-5; D is unresolved. The germline V gene encodes CDR1 LNHNV and CDR2 YYDKDF (reference sequence). The CDR3 runs to 15 residues. V lost 3 bases and J 1 base, leaving 12 bases between the germline ends. The CDR3: CATSSNRYVQETQYF. Here the CDR3 DNA reads TGTGCCACCAGCAGCAATAGATACGTCCAAGAGACCCAGTACTTC.

This clonotype was counted a few times. A junction boundary mismatches the germline segment, possibly from a read error. V and J are TRBV4-1 and TRBJ2-3, with D possibly TRBD1 on 5 matching bases. Germline CDR1 and CDR2: MGHRA and YSYEKL. This CDR3 is built from 14 residues. This CDR3 is CVSSQPQGTDTQYF. The CDR3 region has the DNA TGCGTCAGCAGCCAACCACAGGGCACAGATACGCAGTATTTT.